Each of the 7 T cell receptor beta chains below was sequenced from the same sample in a study of T cells in localized non-small cell lung cancer. The repertoire was sequenced with immunoSEQ multiplex PCR; TCRdb's copy has only in-frame clones and lacks some. This table has tens of thousands of clones, 86% appearing once. The source was peripheral blood, collected before any cancer treatment. These receptors all stem from a woman aged 35-75 years with stage I lung adenocarcinoma.

This clone was observed a few times. The V and J genes are TRBV6-1 and TRBJ1-2, with TRBD1 matching over 9 bases. Trimming cost V 5 bases and J 4 bases; bases outside gene matches: 5. CDR3 length: 14 amino acids. CDR1 and CDR2 (germline): MNHNS, SASEGT. The CDR3 region is CASSSGTGTYGYTF. DNA for the CDR3: TGTGCCAGCAGTTCCGGGACAGGGACCTATGGCTACACCTTC.

The chain combines TRBV7-2 with TRBJ1-6; 7 bases are shared with TRBD1. With V trimmed by 1 base and J by 11 bases, 14 bases remained unmatched. The germline V gene has CDR1 SGHTA and CDR2 FQGNSA. The CDR3 consists of 17 residues. CDR3 DNA: TGTGCCAGCAGCTTAGTCCTGAACGGGGACAGAGTAACACCCCTCCACTTT. Encoded protein: CASSLVLNGDRVTPLHF.

The chain is built from TRBV30 and TRBJ2-4; 8 bases are a match to TRBD2. With V trimmed by 6 bases and J by 2 bases, 6 bases remained unmatched. Germline V gene sequence: CDR1 GTSNPN, CDR2 SVGIG (reference sequence). This CDR3 region has 14 residues. The CDR3, as DNA: TGTGCCTGCCCTCGGGAGGGGTCCAAAAACATTCAGTACTTC. This codes for CACPREGSKNIQYF.

V and J are TRBV4-3 and TRBJ2-5; the match to TRBD2 covers 8 bases. V lost 2 bases and J lost 2; bases outside the gene matches: 7. This CDR3 has 16 residues. Germline CDR1 reads LGHNA; CDR2 reads YSLEER. This CDR3 is CASSQQPAGGQETQYF. CDR3 coding DNA: TGCGCCAGCAGCCAACAACCCGCGGGGGGACAAGAGACCCAGTACTTC.

The chain employs TRBV11-2 and TRBJ2-3, with D hard to call. The V end was cut by 3 bases, the J end by 4 bases, with 5 bases between. CDR1 is SGHAT, CDR2 FQNNGV, per germline. The CDR3 is 12 amino acids. The CDR3 DNA reads as TGTGCCAGCAGCTTCAATTCAGATACGCAGTATTTT. This gives the protein CASSFNSDTQYF.

The chain couples TRBV19 to TRBJ2-1, with 8 bases that match TRBD2. The CDR3 has 15 amino acids. From germline, CDR1 is LNHDA and CDR2 SQIVND (reference sequence). V trimming: 2 bases; J trimming: 10 bases; junction bases outside the gene matches: 10. CDR3 DNA: TGTGCCAGTAGTATAACGGGCGGGGGGTCCCCCGAGCAGTTCTTC. As protein: CASSITGGGSPEQFF.

This rearrangement joins TRBV7-9 to TRBJ1-6; D ambiguous. Trimming cost V 0 bases and J 4 bases, with 7 bases left between them. Germline CDR1 reads SEHNR; CDR2 reads FQNEAQ (reference sequence). The CDR3 runs 15 residues. This CDR3 is CASSLAWEYNSPLHF. The CDR3 coding sequence is TGTGCCAGCAGCTTAGCGTGGGAGTATAATTCACCCCTCCACTTT.